This T cell receptor (beta chain) came from a study of memory B cells and T cells in multiple sclerosis. Data came from immunoSEQ multiplex PCR; TCRdb stores just in-frame clones and leaves some out. The sample lists 30,000 to 40,000 clones; around 88% were seen once. After stimulus-free culture, autoproliferating CFSE-dim and non-proliferating CFSE-high T cells were sequenced separately. Fewer than 55 million CFSE-labeled PBMCs were cultured less than nine days unstimulated, then replicate wells were pooled. General study findings and limits: Clone-set sizes differed between compartments, so shared clonotype counts needed normalization.

This clone appeared a single time. Its cognate antigen is unknown. The sample comprised PBMCs from blood kept in culture. The receptor was isolated from a human donor with multiple sclerosis.

CDR3 sequence (DNA): TGCGCCAGCAGCCCCGGGACAGGGGGCTCCCTAAGCGTACCCCTCCACTTT. This translates into CASSPGTGGSLSVPLHF. V gene TRBV5-1 combines with J gene TRBJ1-6; the match to TRBD1 covers 12 bases. J lost 12 bases, V lost 4 bases, and 14 bases had no gene match. Germline CDR1 is SGHRS and CDR2 is YFSETQ. The CDR3 is 17 amino acids.